This TCR beta chain stems from a study of cytomegalovirus exposure and HLA in healthy donors. Study findings and constraints: A later analysis revealed that TCR association rates differed between HLA loci, peaking at DRB1 and bottoming out at HLA-C. According to a later analysis, donors in an Asian-associated ancestry cluster reportedly had fewer N-insertions than the roughly 670-donor mean. Later analysis associated a missense DCLRE1C variant with TCR beta V- and J-gene trimming.

Germline V gene data show CDR1 as SGHVS and CDR2 as FNYEAQ. V lost 5 bases to trimming and J lost 7 bases; unmatched junction nucleotides: 13. This CDR3 spans 16 amino acids. Of note for this clone: Its target is unknown.

The PCR used 60 Vbeta and 13 Jbeta primers. Libraries were prepared by immunoSEQ multiplex PCR; TCRdb keeps only in-frame clonotypes and omits some of them. The sample yields about 130,000 clones, roughly four fifths seen once. This receptor was obtained from a man younger than 45 in good health and CMV-seronegative. V usage is TRBV7-6 and J usage is TRBJ2-5; 10 positions agree with TRBD1. Sequencing input: PBMCs. The CDR3 loop reads CASSPAGQGRFATQYF. CDR3 bases: TGTGCCAGCAGCCCCGCGGGACAGGGGAGATTTGCGACCCAGTACTTC.